This is a list of T cell receptor beta chains from one sample in a study of blood T cell repertoires in COVID-19. Method: immunoSEQ multiplex PCR; TCRdb's copy keeps in-frame clones and lacks some. This sample has 150,000 or so clones, with 82% found just once. The sample taken for sequencing was peripheral blood. These TCRs come from a human donor with acute or convalescent COVID-19. The donor label of this sample is uncertain. CDR3s include the opening cysteine and the closing phenylalanine or tryptophan. D genes are given only for firm matches. Rows give clone size only sometimes, using once, few, many, or a class for an expanded clone.

cdr3_nt,cdr3_aa,d_call,v_call,clone_size,j_call
TGTGCCAGCTCGACCGCCGGCCGGCCGGAGACCTTC,CASSTAGRPETF,.,TRBV25-1,.,TRBJ1-2
TGTGCCAGTAGTACCACAGGGGTCTATGGCTACACCTTC,CASSTTGVYGYTF,TRBD1,TRBV19,.,TRBJ1-2
TGTGCCATCAGTACCGGGACAGGGAGAGGAGGGGATGAAAAACTGTTTTTT,CAISTGTGRGGDEKLFF,TRBD1,TRBV10-3,.,TRBJ1-4
TGTGCCAGTAGTCGCCCGGGAGGAGGGGCGACTAATGAAAAACTGTTTTTT,CASSRPGGGATNEKLFF,.,TRBV19,.,TRBJ1-4
TGTGCCAGTAGTGAACAAGCAACTAATGAAAAACTGTTTTTT,CASSEQATNEKLFF,.,TRBV19,.,TRBJ1-4
TGTGCCAGCAGTGACCCCGGGATGGCTAATGAAAAACTGTTTTTT,CASSDPGMANEKLFF,.,TRBV2,.,TRBJ1-4
TGTGCCAGCAGCCTACATACAACTAACTATGGCTACACCTTC,CASSLHTTNYGYTF,.,TRBV14,few,TRBJ1-2
TGTGCCAGCAGTGAGGGGACAGGGCAAGAGACCCAGTACTTC,CASSEGTGQETQYF,TRBD1,TRBV2,.,TRBJ2-5
TGCGCCAGCAGCCTGGACAAGTCCTACGAGCAGTACTTC,CASSLDKSYEQYF,.,TRBV5-1,.,TRBJ2-7
TGTGCCAGCAGCTTGCGGCCTAGCGGGGTCCGAACCTACGAGCAGTACTTC,CASSLRPSGVRTYEQYF,TRBD2,TRBV5-6,.,TRBJ2-7
TGTGCCAGCAGCCAAGATTCCGCGCGGGGACTCGATACGCAGTATTTT,CASSQDSARGLDTQYF,.,TRBV3-1/TRBV3-2,once,TRBJ2-3
TGCAGCGTTGGACAGGGAATCGATCAGCCCCAGCATTTT,CSVGQGIDQPQHF,TRBD1,TRBV29-1,few,TRBJ1-5
TGCGCCAGCAGCGAGAGGCGGGGCCCTATGGATACGCAGTATTTT,CASSERRGPMDTQYF,.,TRBV5-1,.,TRBJ2-3
TGTGCCAGCAGTTTCGGAGGTGCTAATGAAAAACTGTTTTTT,CASSFGGANEKLFF,.,TRBV3-1/TRBV3-2,once,TRBJ1-4